One and the same sample provided the 3 T cell receptor beta chains below, sequenced in a study of T-cell reconstitution after alpha-beta-depleted transplantation in children. TCRbeta library preparation incorporated unique molecular identifiers. TCRdb processed the PCR reads anew with MiXCR; each CDR3 protein has one entry. This table has about 980,000 distinct CDR3 sequences, around 30% appearing once. The sample in question was PBMCs, mostly from graft donor cells, obtained 360 days after TCRalphabeta/CD19-depleted stem cell transplant. The receptor set was obtained from a boy younger than two who had a stem cell transplant for SCID, so the T cells may come from the graft donor.

The V gene is TRBV12-3 or TRBV12-4, the J gene TRBJ2-5; possible D gene TRBD2, 5 bases. V lost 6 bases and J 4 bases, leaving 21 bases between the germline ends. The CDR3 runs 16 residues. CDR3 in DNA: TGTGCCAGCAGCCCCATGGGGAGTGGGGTGGGAGAGACCCAGTACTTC. Protein product: CASSPMGSGVGETQYF.

The CDR3 protein is CASSVGLAGPTDTQYF. CDR3 DNA sequence: TGTGCCAGCAGCGTAGGCCTAGCGGGTCCCACAGATACGCAGTATTTT. This chain links TRBV9 with TRBJ2-3, with 8 bases aligning to TRBD2. The CDR3 spans 16 residues. CDR1 SGDLS and CDR2 YYNGEE come from the germline V gene. The trim removed 0 bases at V and 2 bases at J, leaving 5 bases unmatched.

The rearrangement joins TRBV10-2 to TRBJ1-1, with D maybe TRBD1 (6 bases). The CDR3 runs 16 residues. Trimming stripped 4 bases from V and 5 bases from J, with 20 bases between. Germline loops: CDR1 WSHSY, CDR2 SAAADI. CDR3 bases: TGCGCCAGCAGTGGGGGGCCGGGACTCTTGGGTACTGAAGCTTTCTTT. The encoded protein is CASSGGPGLLGTEAFF.